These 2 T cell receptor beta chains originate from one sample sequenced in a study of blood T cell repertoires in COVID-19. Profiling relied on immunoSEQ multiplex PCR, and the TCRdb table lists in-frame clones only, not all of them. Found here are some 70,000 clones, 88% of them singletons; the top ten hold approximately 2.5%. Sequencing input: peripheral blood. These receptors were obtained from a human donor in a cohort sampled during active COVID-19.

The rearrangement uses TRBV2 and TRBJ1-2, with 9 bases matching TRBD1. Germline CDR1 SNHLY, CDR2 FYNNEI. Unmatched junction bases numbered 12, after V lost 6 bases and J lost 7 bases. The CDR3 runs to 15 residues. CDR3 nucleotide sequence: TGTGCCAGCAGCTATACCGGGACAGGGCCATCTGGCTACACCTTC. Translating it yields CASSYTGTGPSGYTF.

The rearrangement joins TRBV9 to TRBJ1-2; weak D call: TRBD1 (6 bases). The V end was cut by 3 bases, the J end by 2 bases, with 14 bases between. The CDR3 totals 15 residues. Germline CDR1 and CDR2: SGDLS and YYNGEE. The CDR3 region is CASSAQQGANYGYTF. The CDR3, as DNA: TGTGCCAGCAGCGCCCAACAGGGTGCCAACTATGGCTACACCTTC. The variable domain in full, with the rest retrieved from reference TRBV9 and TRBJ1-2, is DSGVTQTPKHLITATGQRVTLRCSPRSGDLSVYWYQQSLDQGLQFLIQYYNGEERAKGNILERFSAQQFPDLHSELNLSSLELGDSALYFCASSAQQGANYGYTFGSGTRLTVV.